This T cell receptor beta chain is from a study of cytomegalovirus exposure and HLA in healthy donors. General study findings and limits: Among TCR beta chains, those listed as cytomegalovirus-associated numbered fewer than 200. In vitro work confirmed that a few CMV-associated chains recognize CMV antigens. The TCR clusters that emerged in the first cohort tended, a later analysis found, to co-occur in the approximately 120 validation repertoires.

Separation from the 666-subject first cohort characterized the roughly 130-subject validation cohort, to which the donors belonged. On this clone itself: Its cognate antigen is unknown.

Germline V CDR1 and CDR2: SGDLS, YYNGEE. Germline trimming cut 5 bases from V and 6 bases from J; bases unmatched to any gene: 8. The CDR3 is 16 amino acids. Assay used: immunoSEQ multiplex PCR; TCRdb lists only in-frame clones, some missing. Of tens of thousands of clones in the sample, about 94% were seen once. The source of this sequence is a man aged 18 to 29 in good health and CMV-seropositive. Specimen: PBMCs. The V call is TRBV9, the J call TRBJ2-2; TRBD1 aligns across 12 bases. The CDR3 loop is CASRGQGARGAGELFF. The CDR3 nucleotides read TGTGCCAGCAGGGGACAGGGGGCGCGGGGGGCCGGGGAGCTGTTTTTT.